These 14 T cell receptor beta chains were all obtained from the same sample, sequenced in a study of shared clonotypes between healthy human individuals. Sequencing used immunoSEQ multiplex PCR; TCRdb keeps in-frame clones, though not all of them. The profile covers 2 million or so clones, with 85% to 95% appearing a single time and around 0.13% taken by the ten largest. The sample comprised naive CD4+ T cells sorted from blood. Subset noted: CD45RA+ positively selected. These receptors all stem from a man between 18 and 29 years old in good health.

The chain couples TRBV7-8 to TRBJ1-4; no clear D gene. Germline V CDR1 and CDR2: SGHVS, FQNEAQ. Trimming took 3 bases from V and 5 from J, leaving 10 bases between them. The CDR3 runs to 14 residues. CDR3 nucleotide sequence: TGTGCCAGCAGCTTCAGCCATCAGAATGAAAAACTGTTTTTT. Translated: CASSFSHQNEKLFF.

The chain uses TRBV11-2 and TRBJ2-1, with TRBD2 matching 10 bases. V shed 5 bases, J shed 2 bases, and the junction held 9 bases outside the gene matches. The CDR3 contains 17 residues. Germline values: CDR1 SGHAT, CDR2 FQNNGV. As DNA, the CDR3 is TGTGCCAGCAGCGAGACCCAAGGACTAGCGGCCTACAATGAGCAGTTCTTC. Translated, it gives CASSETQGLAAYNEQFF.

The rearrangement links TRBV7-8 to TRBJ1-1; D unclear. The CDR3 is 14 amino acids. CDR1 and CDR2 (germline): SGHVS, FQNEAQ. The V and J ends lost 0 bases and 4 bases respectively, with 9 bases between them. The CDR3 spells CASSLAGGSTEAFF. The CDR3 bases are TGTGCCAGCAGCTTAGCAGGCGGGTCCACTGAAGCTTTCTTT.

The chain carries TRBV30 and TRBJ1-5; tentative D call: TRBD1 (5 bases). Germline V gene data show CDR1 as GTSNPN and CDR2 as SVGIG (reference sequence). V was cut by 1 base and J by 3 bases, with 10 bases left in between. The CDR3 sequence is 14 residues long. CDR3 protein: CAWSDGGYNQPQHF. As DNA, the CDR3 is TGTGCCTGGAGTGACGGGGGGTACAATCAGCCCCAGCATTTT.

Turning to this clone: Other DNA sequences from this sample encode an identical CDR3 as well. The CDR3 loop is CASSLEAGTDTQYF. As DNA, the CDR3 is TGCGCCAGCAGCTTAGAAGCGGGAACAGATACGCAGTATTTT. This chain links TRBV5-1 with TRBJ2-3; 7 nucleotides align to TRBD2. Germline CDR1 and CDR2: SGHRS and YFSETQ. CDR3 length equals 14 residues. Unmatched junction bases numbered 3, after V lost 2 bases and J lost 3 bases.

The chain employs TRBV10-2 and TRBJ2-3, with TRBD1 matching 7 bases. Trimming cost V 8 bases and J 5 bases; bases outside gene matches: 16. The CDR3 consists of 16 residues. CDR1 is WSHSY and CDR2 is SAAADI in the germline V gene. In nucleotides, the CDR3 is TGCGCCAGCGCTTCCGCGCAGGGGGAGATAAGAGATACGCAGTATTTT. Encoded protein: CASASAQGEIRDTQYF.

The V gene is TRBV5-1, the J gene TRBJ1-1; D is possibly TRBD1 (5 bases). CDR1 and CDR2 (germline): SGHRS, YFSETQ. Trimming stripped 4 bases from V and 3 bases from J, with 13 bases between. The CDR3 runs to 14 residues. DNA for the CDR3: TGCGCCAGCAGCCGTGCCTGGGGGGACACTGAAGCTTTCTTT. Its protein is CASSRAWGDTEAFF.

This chain uses TRBV6-9 with TRBJ1-2; D remains ambiguous. The germline V and J ends were trimmed by 0 bases and 4 bases, with 9 bases remaining between them. The V gene's germline CDR1 is MNHGY and CDR2 SVAAGI. CDR3 length equals 14 residues. CDR3 loop: CASSYSVATYGYTF. In nucleotides, the CDR3 is TGTGCCAGCAGTTATTCTGTGGCGACCTATGGCTACACCTTC.

V usage is TRBV18 and J usage is TRBJ2-5, with 16 bases matching TRBD2. Germline CDR1 reads KGHSH; CDR2 reads LQKENI. V was clipped by 1 base and J by 5 bases; unmatched bases: 7. This CDR3 has 18 residues. The CDR3 DNA reads TGTGCCAGCTCACCACTGGGACTAGCGGGAGGGCCTCTGGAGACCCAGTACTTC. Amino acid sequence: CASSPLGLAGGPLETQYF.

The chain employs TRBV19 and TRBJ2-1; D is ambiguous. In germline, CDR1 is LNHDA, CDR2 SQIVND (reference sequence). Trimming left V 7 bases short and J 1 base short, with 8 bases between. The CDR3 has 13 amino acids. CDR3 loop: CASMEHSYNEQFF. Written as DNA, the CDR3 is TGTGCCAGTATGGAGCATTCCTACAATGAGCAGTTCTTC.

This clone showed up just once. The chain carries TRBV5-4 and TRBJ2-7, with D possibly matching TRBD2 (7 bases). Between the trimmed V and J ends, which lost 4 bases and 1 base, there was a span of 15 bases. CDR3 length equals 15 residues. CDR1 and CDR2 from the germline V gene are SGHNT and YYREEE (reference sequence). CDR3 loop: CASSPGGSQSYEQYF. CDR3 in DNA: TGTGCCAGCAGCCCGGGGGGCAGCCAATCCTACGAGCAGTACTTC. The full variable domain, rest sourced from reference TRBV5-4 and TRBJ2-7, is ETGVTQSPTHLIKTRGQQVTLRCSSQSGHNTVSWYQQALGQGPQFIFQYYREEENGRGNFPPRFSGLQFPNYSSELNVNALELDDSALYLCASSPGGSQSYEQYFGPGTRLTVT.

About this clone: Other DNA sequences within the sample encode an identical CDR3. This chain links TRBV2 with TRBJ1-4, with TRBD1 matching 7 bases. V gave up 4 bases and J gave up 8 bases; unmatched junction bases: 4. This CDR3 contains 13 residues. Per the germline V gene, CDR1 is SNHLY and CDR2 is FYNNEI. The CDR3: CASSGQGGEKLFF. The CDR3 DNA reads TGTGCCAGCAGTGGACAGGGAGGCGAAAAACTGTTTTTT.

This clone was observed a single time. The V call is TRBV6-5, the J call TRBJ2-7, with TRBD1 matching 7 bases. This CDR3 is built from 13 residues. The V segment lost 6 bases and the J segment 3 bases; nucleotides outside the gene matches: 5. Germline V CDR1 and CDR2: MNHEY, SVGAGI. CDR3 amino acids: CASSRGGNYEQYF. Written as DNA, the CDR3 is TGTGCCAGCAGCCGAGGGGGCAACTACGAGCAGTACTTC.

V is TRBV9 and J is TRBJ1-2, with TRBD1 as a possible D gene (5 bases). CDR1 and CDR2 from the germline V gene are SGDLS and YYNGEE. Trimming took off 3 bases at V and 2 bases at J, with 14 bases between the two ends. The CDR3 consists of 15 residues. The CDR3 spells CASSARDGANYGYTF. The CDR3 DNA is TGTGCCAGCAGCGCCCGGGACGGGGCAAACTATGGCTACACCTTC.